These 30 T cell receptor beta chains were all obtained from the same sample, sequenced in a study. TCRdb re-called the 5' RACE reads with MiXCR, one entry per CDR3 protein. The sample shows tens of thousands of distinct CDR3 sequences, 26% of them seen only once. Cells sorted as Tregs were CD4+, CD25+ and CD127-/low. Sequencing was carried out using tumor-infiltrating Tregs sorted from the breast tumor. The source of these receptors is a female donor with breast cancer.

This clonotype was seen many times. The V gene is TRBV12-3 or TRBV12-4, the J gene TRBJ1-1; no clear D. V was trimmed by 6 bases and J by 4 bases, leaving 6 bases between them. The CDR3 is 11 residues long. CDR3 nucleotide sequence: TGTGCCAGCAGCCGGGGCACTGAAGCTTTCTTT. Its translation: CASSRGTEAFF.

This clonotype was recorded a few times. The CDR3, as DNA: TGTGCTACGCGGGGGAGCTCTGGGGCCAACGTCCTGACTTTC. Protein: CATRGSSGANVLTF. The chain employs TRBV4-2 and TRBJ2-6, with 7 bases that match TRBD2. The CDR3 covers 14 residues. From germline, CDR1 is LGHNA and CDR2 YNFKEQ.

In its sample, this clonotype was seen many times. This chain links TRBV5-1 with TRBJ2-5, with 9 bases that match TRBD1. CDR3 size: 17 residues. The junction had 14 bases not matched to a gene; V was cut back by 3 bases and J by 5 bases. Germline V gives CDR1 SGHRS, CDR2 YFSETQ. The CDR3 sequence: CASSWGDRDRRSETQYF. CDR3 nucleotides: TGCGCCAGCAGCTGGGGGGACAGGGACCGTCGGTCGGAGACCCAGTACTTC.

The genes are TRBV15 and TRBJ1-2; possible D gene TRBD1, 6 bases. Germline lookup yields CDR1 LNHNV and CDR2 YYDKDF (reference sequence). The CDR3 is 14 residues long. Trimming took 11 bases from V and 0 from J, leaving 16 bases between them. The DNA for the CDR3 is TGTGCCTCCCGGGGTGGGACATCTAACTATGGCTACACCTTC. Amino acids: CASRGGTSNYGYTF. Full variable domain (remainder filled in from reference TRBV15 and TRBJ1-2): DAMVIQNPRYQVTQFGKPVTLSCSQTLNHNVMYWYQQKSSQAPKLLFHYYDKDFNNEADTPDNFQSRRPNTSFCFLDIRSPGLGDTAMYLCASRGGTSNYGYTFGSGTRLTVV.

This chain uses TRBV7-2 with TRBJ2-1; 8 nucleotides match TRBD1. Germline V gives CDR1 SGHTA, CDR2 FQGNSA. J lost 6 bases, V lost 3 bases, and 16 bases had no gene match. The length of the CDR3 is 18 residues. The CDR3 loop is CASSFRTGFFRVFNEQFF. CDR3 coding DNA: TGTGCCAGCAGCTTCAGGACAGGGTTTTTTCGGGTATTCAATGAGCAGTTCTTC.

This clonotype was seen only a few times. This may be a read error, as it is one base from a much larger clone. The chain joins TRBV7-8 to TRBJ2-4; maybe TRBD1 (6 bases). This CDR3 contains 15 residues. Germline CDR1 and CDR2: SGHVS and FQNEAQ. In DNA form, the CDR3 reads TGTGCCGGCAGCTCCCGGGTGGGGGCGGCGGACATTCAGTACTTC. It is translated as CAGSSRVGAADIQYF.

This clonotype was counted a few times. This chain links TRBV2 with TRBJ1-4, with 7 bases lining up with TRBD1. The trim removed 4 bases at V and 8 bases at J, leaving 10 bases unmatched. The CDR3 covers 15 residues. The germline V gene encodes CDR1 SNHLY and CDR2 FYNNEI. The CDR3 DNA reads as TGTGCCAGCAGTGGTCGACAGGGACGATACGAAAAACTGTTTTTT. Amino acid sequence: CASSGRQGRYEKLFF.

The chain couples TRBV7-2 to TRBJ2-3; TRBD2 agrees at 8 bases. This CDR3 has 17 amino acids. V trimming: 2 bases; J trimming: 0 bases; junction bases outside the gene matches: 7. The germline CDR1 and CDR2 sequences are SGHTA and FQGNSA. The CDR3 region is CASSLFDSGVSTDTQYF. The CDR3, as DNA: TGTGCCAGCAGCTTATTCGATAGCGGGGTCAGCACAGATACGCAGTATTTT.

The chain uses TRBV7-3 and TRBJ1-1; D gene ambiguous. This CDR3 is built from 13 residues. V lost 4 bases and J 1 base, leaving 7 bases between the germline ends. Germline V lookup: CDR1 SGHTA, CDR2 FQGTGA. CDR3 residues: CASSSRQNTEAFF. The CDR3 DNA reads TGTGCCAGCAGCTCCAGACAGAACACTGAAGCTTTCTTT.

With respect to this clonotype: One base away lies a much larger clone, so this may be a sequencing read error. This chain links TRBV20-1 with TRBJ2-7, with D possibly TRBD2 on 7 matching bases. Per germline, CDR1 DFQATT and CDR2 SNEGSKA (reference sequence). The V and J ends lost 6 bases and 5 bases respectively, with 14 bases between them. This CDR3 has 12 amino acids. The CDR3 spells CSARGGLNEQYF. The CDR3 DNA reads TGCAGTGCGAGGGGGGGCCTGAACGAGCAGTACTTC.

This clonotype was recorded many times. The chain links TRBV7-2 to TRBJ1-2; D is undetermined. Trimming took off 1 base at V and 8 bases at J, with 17 bases between the two ends. The CDR3 runs to 15 residues. CDR1 SGHTA and CDR2 FQGNSA come from the germline V gene. Here the CDR3 reads CASSLGTPNREGYTF. Written as DNA, the CDR3 is TGTGCCAGCAGCTTAGGGACGCCCAATCGTGAGGGCTACACCTTC.

This clonotype was seen only a few times. This sequence joins TRBV20-1 and TRBJ2-3; D gene ambiguous. The CDR3 extends over 13 amino acids. Germline V gene lookup returns CDR1 DFQATT and CDR2 SNEGSKA (reference sequence). Trimming took 3 bases from V and 6 from J, leaving 13 bases between them. The chain's CDR3 is CSARKSLGDTQYF. The CDR3 bases are TGCAGTGCTAGGAAGTCTCTGGGGGATACGCAGTATTTT.

Ten or more counts support this clonotype. The chain employs TRBV4-3 and TRBJ2-1; the match to TRBD2 covers 12 bases. The CDR3 has 17 residues. Trimming took 0 bases from V and 6 from J; bases not matched to a gene: 6. The germline CDR1 and CDR2 sequences are LGHNA and YSLEER. The CDR3 loop is CASSQDWRLAGANEQFF. The DNA of the CDR3 is TGCGCCAGCAGCCAAGATTGGAGACTAGCGGGAGCCAATGAGCAGTTCTTC.

This clonotype showed up just a few times. V is TRBV25-1 and J is TRBJ2-1; D tentatively reads TRBD1 or TRBD2 (5 bases each). The CDR3 runs to 15 residues. Trimming stripped 4 bases from V and 10 bases from J, with 20 bases between. The germline gives CDR1 MGHDK, CDR2 SYGVNS. CDR3 sequence (DNA): TGTGCCAGCAGTGCCCCGGACGAGGGGATTAGGGAGCAGTTCTTC. Its translation is CASSAPDEGIREQFF.

This clonotype was detected many times. This chain links TRBV20-1 with TRBJ1-5; D gene ambiguous. The length of the CDR3 is 13 residues. V lost 1 base and J lost 4, with 8 bases in between. CDR1 and CDR2 (germline): DFQATT, SNEGSKA (reference sequence). CDR3 DNA sequence: TGCAGTGCTAGAGTCCAGCCTAATCAGCCCCAGCATTTT. Its translation: CSARVQPNQPQHF.

The genes are TRBV29-1 and TRBJ2-3, with D possibly matching TRBD1 (6 bases). V lost 7 bases, J lost 0 bases, and 14 bases lay in between. Germline lookup yields CDR1 SQVTM and CDR2 ANQGSEA. The CDR3 extends over 14 amino acids. The CDR3 coding sequence is TGCAGCGCTACCGGACAGTCTAGCACAGATACGCAGTATTTT. It is translated as CSATGQSSTDTQYF.

This clonotype occurred a few times. The chain combines TRBV5-1 with TRBJ2-3; 8 bases map to TRBD2. This CDR3 is 17 amino acids long. Trimming cost V 4 bases and J 5 bases; bases outside gene matches: 15. The germline V gene has CDR1 SGHRS and CDR2 YFSETQ. This CDR3 is CASSALLGGGRKDTQYF. The CDR3 DNA is TGCGCCAGCAGCGCCCTACTGGGCGGGGGGCGTAAAGATACGCAGTATTTT.

In its sample, this clonotype was seen many times. V and J are TRBV7-2 and TRBJ2-1; maybe TRBD1 (5 bases). CDR1 is SGHTA, CDR2 FQGNSA, per germline. This CDR3 comprises 14 residues. Trimming took 4 bases from V and 4 from J, leaving 11 bases between them. The CDR3 DNA is TGTGCCAGCAGCTCCAATGGGGCATACAATGAGCAGTTCTTC. Protein: CASSSNGAYNEQFF. The full variable domain, completed using reference TRBV7-2 and TRBJ2-1, is GAGVSQSPSNKVTEKGKDVELRCDPISGHTALYWYRQSLGQGLEFLIYFQGNSAPDKSGLPSDRFSAERTGGSVSTLTIQRTQQEDSAVYLCASSSNGAYNEQFFGPGTRLTVL.

CDR3 in DNA: TGTGCCAGCAGTCGAACAGACCACAGAGGAGAGACCCAGTACTTC. Its translation: CASSRTDHRGETQYF. The V and J genes are TRBV6-2 or TRBV6-3 and TRBJ2-5; no clear D gene. Per the germline V gene, CDR1 is MNHEY and CDR2 is SVGEGT. This CDR3 comprises 15 residues. The V end lost 5 bases, the J end lost 4 bases, and 17 bases lay between the germline ends.

The sample holds a few counts of this clonotype. A read error is possible here, since a much larger clone lies one base away. This chain uses TRBV5-1 with TRBJ2-2; D gene unclear. Germline-derived CDR1 and CDR2 are SGHRS and YFSETQ. There are 15 residues in the CDR3. V dropped 0 bases and J dropped 1 base, with 7 bases sitting between them. This CDR3 is CASSLVVENTGELFF. The CDR3, as DNA: TGCGCCAGCAGCTTGGTTGTCGAGAACACCGGGGAGCTGTTTTTT.

The rearrangement uses TRBV20-1 and TRBJ2-4; D call uncertain. V was clipped by 5 bases and J by 9 bases, with 20 bases between them. The CDR3 totals 14 residues. From germline, CDR1 is DFQATT and CDR2 SNEGSKA (reference sequence). This CDR3 is CSAPPAEGLSIQYF. The CDR3 nucleotides read TGCAGTGCTCCACCTGCCGAAGGGCTGAGCATTCAGTACTTC.

This clonotype was recorded a few times. The V call is TRBV3-1, the J call TRBJ2-3; either TRBD1 or TRBD2 may supply D (5 bases each). The CDR3 loop spans 15 amino acids. Trimming shortened V by 1 base and J by 2 bases, and 10 bases separated the two germline ends. Per the germline V gene, CDR1 is LGHDT and CDR2 is YNNKEL (reference sequence). CDR3 amino acids: CASSQGKGPTDTQYF. CDR3 in DNA: TGTGCCAGCAGCCAAGGGAAGGGACCCACAGATACGCAGTATTTT.

The chain uses TRBV12-3 or TRBV12-4 and TRBJ1-2; D possibly corresponds to TRBD1 (6 bases). Trimming stripped 7 bases from V and 8 bases from J, with 17 bases between. The CDR3 contains 13 residues. CDR3 in amino acids: CASTLTGSQGYTF. As DNA, the CDR3 is TGTGCCAGCACCCTGACAGGTTCGCAGGGCTACACCTTC.

This clonotype was counted only a few times. The genes are TRBV18 and TRBJ2-7; D uncertain. This CDR3 is built from 14 residues. Germline CDR1 is KGHSH and CDR2 is LQKENI. Trimming took 0 bases from V and 0 from J, leaving 6 bases between them. CDR3 DNA: TGTGCCAGCTCACCACCGTGGACCTCCTACGAGCAGTACTTC. Encoded protein: CASSPPWTSYEQYF.

Of note for this clonotype: A clone one base away is much larger, so this may be a read error. This chain links TRBV27 with TRBJ2-1; D is uncertain. Germline assignment: CDR1 MNHEY and CDR2 SMNVEV (reference sequence). CDR3 length: 14 amino acids. The chain's CDR3 is CTSSPSHPFRAQFF. As DNA, the CDR3 is TGTACCAGCAGTCCCTCACATCCCTTCAGAGCGCAGTTCTTC.

This clonotype was counted only a few times. At one end, the junction sequence differs from germline, possibly due to a read error. The CDR3 is CGASRQGWSTEAFF. The DNA for the CDR3 is TGCGGTGCTTCCCGACAGGGGTGGAGCACTGAAGCTTTCTTT. This chain links TRBV20-1 with TRBJ1-1; 8 positions agree with TRBD1. The CDR3 extends over 14 amino acids. CDR1 is DFQATT, CDR2 SNEGSKA, per germline (reference sequence).

The V call is TRBV5-4, the J call TRBJ2-3, with TRBD2 matching 11 bases. Germline V lookup: CDR1 SGHNT, CDR2 YYREEE (reference sequence). V gave up 2 bases and J gave up 8 bases; unmatched junction bases: 13. This CDR3 spans 17 amino acids. CDR3 in amino acids: CASSFTSGSNLRATQYF. CDR3 coding DNA: TGTGCCAGCAGCTTTACTAGCGGGAGTAACCTGCGGGCTACGCAGTATTTT.

This clonotype was seen only a few times. V is TRBV7-9 and J is TRBJ2-1; a possible D gene is TRBD1 (6 bases). Per germline, CDR1 SEHNR and CDR2 FQNEAQ (reference sequence). V was cut by 6 bases and J by 9 bases, with 15 bases left in between. The CDR3 runs 13 residues. This CDR3 is CASRPVRGSEQFF. In nucleotides, the CDR3 is TGTGCCAGCAGGCCGGTCAGGGGAAGTGAGCAGTTCTTC.

Comments on this clonotype: The CDR3 carries no conserved terminal phenylalanine or tryptophan, so it likely arises from a read error. The chain uses TRBV7-2 and TRBJ2-7, with 7 nucleotides matching TRBD2. Losses at the gene ends were 9 bases for V and 5 bases for J; bases not matched to a gene: 13. Germline loops: CDR1 SGHTA, CDR2 FQGNSA. This CDR3 is built from 14 residues. CDR3 residues: CASSLQAGANEQYS. CDR3 in DNA: TGTGCCAGTAGCCTCCAGGCGGGAGCTAACGAGCAGTACTCC.

This clonotype was detected once. This may be a read error: a much more frequent sequence differs by one nucleotide. This sequence joins TRBV19 and TRBJ1-2; no firm D call. Trimming took off 3 bases at V and 2 bases at J, with 16 bases between the two ends. The germline gives CDR1 LNHDA, CDR2 SQIVND (reference sequence). The length of the CDR3 is 16 residues. The CDR3 sequence: CASSMSDPNNNYGYTF. CDR3 bases: TGTGCCAGTAGTATGTCGGACCCAAATAACAACTATGGCTACACCTTC.